This is a list of T cell receptor beta chains from one sample in a study of shared clonotypes between healthy human individuals. Clones were read by immunoSEQ multiplex PCR, and TCRdb kept only the in-frame ones, dropping some. The table has 500,000 to 650,000 clones, around 80% seen once. The sequencing input was PBMCs. The receptor set was obtained from a middle-aged woman in good health. Some clones in this sample may be carry-over from other donors' samples. The conserved cysteine and the conserved F or W are not part of the CDR3 here.

TRBJ1-1 TRBV28 ASSFPGQTTEAF
TRBJ2-2 TRBV11-2 ASSITRHPTGELF
TRBJ2-3 TRBV18 ASSPIIAGGPSTSTDTQY
TRBJ1-1 TRBV7-2 ASSSRWGAGTEAF
TRBJ2-1 TRBV4-3 ASSQEGANSYNEQF
TRBJ2-7 TRBV7-8 ASSLVLARSSYEQY
TRBJ1-1 TRBV29-1 SVEVTMNTEAF
TRBJ2-1 TRBV6-5 ASRLLGQYNEQF
TRBJ1-2 TRBV18 ASSPPSYYGYT
TRBJ2-3 TRBV29-1 SVEDSTDTQY
TRBJ2-3 TRBV7-2 ATQPASGRDTQY
TRBJ1-2 TRBV28 ASSKTGEDYGYT
TRBJ1-1 TRBV5-8 ASSFEQVMNTEAF
TRBJ2-7 TRBV11-2 ASSLAPTRGYEQY
TRBJ2-1 TRBV7-9 ASSLELGSVYNEQF
TRBJ2-3 TRBV27 ASSSASGRARGRTDTQY
TRBJ2-1 TRBV7-8 ASSPSGEQF
TRBJ2-2 TRBV5-1 ASSSTSGRVFAGELF
TRBJ2-5 TRBV27 ASSPRDIQETQY
TRBJ2-1 TRBV7-2 ASSSQSAGVGSYNEQF
TRBJ2-1 TRBV19 ASSIAGGSYNEQF
TRBJ2-7 TRBV5-4 ASSLATSSSYEQY
TRBJ2-7 TRBV4-2 ASSRRGGGTQAYEQY
TRBJ1-6 TRBV7-9 ASSLVGGLNSPLH
TRBJ1-5 TRBV5-5 ASSLEAVQPQH
TRBJ2-7 TRBV7-9 ASSQRSDRDVSQY
TRBJ2-5 TRBV5-4 ASSLEGALATQY
TRBJ2-1 TRBV21-1 ASSKGQASSYNEQF
TRBJ2-7 TRBV4-2 ASSQVAEGSYEQY
TRBJ2-7 TRBV19 ASTQTGAIYEQY
TRBJ1-2 TRBV29-1 SVLGELHYGYT
TRBJ1-2 TRBV18 ASYSDSSNYGYT
TRBJ2-3 TRBV6-6 ASSYSTVDTQY
TRBJ2-2 TRBV6-5 ASSYSGRTGELF
TRBJ1-5 TRBV28 ASSTNQPQH
TRBJ2-3 TRBV6-4 ASSPRGSYDTQY
TRBJ2-7 TRBV4-2 ASSQVRSGGAEQY
TRBJ1-3 TRBV2 ASSERGGYGNTIY
TRBJ1-5 TRBV19 ASNQGGNYQPQH
TRBJ2-3 TRBV30 AWNARFTDTQY
TRBJ2-3 TRBV5-4 ASSLELAGVRDTQY
TRBJ1-3 TRBV9 ASSVGGEGNTIY
TRBJ2-3 TRBV9 ASTWRENADTQY
TRBJ2-7 TRBV18 ASSPGGGRDNEQY
TRBJ2-7 TRBV7-8 ASSTSGLVWEQY
TRBJ2-5 TRBV11-2 ASSPPGKETQY
TRBJ2-3 TRBV6-6 ASSYGLAGGADTQY
TRBJ2-4 TRBV11-3 ASSLGRGWNIQY